The 13 T cell receptor beta chains in this list originate from one sample, sequenced in a study of regulatory T cells. Their recognized antigens are unknown. The PCR used 52 TRBV and 13 TRBJ primers. The repertoire was sequenced with immunoSEQ multiplex PCR; TCRdb's copy has only in-frame clones and lacks some. The table shows roughly 3,200 clones, with over 85% occurring only once. General study findings and limits: CD3G-deficient patients' regulatory T cells showed reduced Shannon diversity versus autologous conventional CD4+ and control regulatory cells.

Sequencing was carried out using CD4+ Tregs sorted from blood. Every receptor here comes from a person aged 18-29 years with CD3G deficiency.

The chain links TRBV6-1 to TRBJ2-3, with D possibly matching TRBD2 (5 bases). The germline V and J ends were trimmed by 8 bases and 6 bases, with 21 bases remaining between them. The CDR3 is made up of 15 amino acids. In germline, CDR1 is MNHNS, CDR2 SASEGT. CDR3 sequence: CASSDTQRPRDTQYF. CDR3 coding DNA: TGTGCCAGCTCCGACACTCAGCGGCCCAGGGATACGCAGTATTTT.

V usage is TRBV6-1 and J usage is TRBJ2-5; TRBD2 matches 8 bases. This CDR3 has 13 residues. V shed 6 bases, J shed 4 bases, and the junction held 4 bases outside the gene matches. Germline V CDR1 and CDR2: MNHNS, SASEGT. The CDR3: CASSPGLAETQYF. The CDR3, as DNA: TGTGCCAGCAGCCCAGGACTAGCAGAGACCCAGTACTTC.

The chain is built from TRBV19 and TRBJ2-1, with TRBD2 identical over 13 bases. This CDR3 is built from 15 residues. Trimming removed 5 bases from V and 6 bases from J; junction bases left unmatched: 4. From germline, CDR1 is LNHDA and CDR2 SQIVND (reference sequence). The CDR3 coding sequence is TGTGCCAGTAGTTCGGGACTAGCGGGGAGCAATGAGCAGTTCTTC. This translates into CASSSGLAGSNEQFF.

The chain has TRBV6-1 and TRBJ2-7, with a possible D match to TRBD2 (6 bases). V shed 4 bases and J shed 5 bases, with 12 bases lying between them. In germline, CDR1 is MNHNS, CDR2 SASEGT. This CDR3 contains 13 residues. The DNA for the CDR3 is TGTGCCAGCAGTGGGAGGGGCGGTGACGAGCAGTACGTC. The encoded protein is CASSGRGGDEQYV.

The chain couples TRBV7-2 to TRBJ1-5, with D tentatively TRBD1 (5 bases). V gave up 5 bases and J gave up 9 bases, with 14 bases separating them. The CDR3 contains 13 residues. Germline CDR1 SGHTA, CDR2 FQGNSA. CDR3 protein: CASSPRGTWPQHF. CDR3 nucleotides: TGTGCCAGCAGCCCCCGGGGGACCTGGCCCCAGCATTTT.

This chain connects TRBV27 to TRBJ2-4, with 7 bases lining up with TRBD2. Germline values: CDR1 MNHEY, CDR2 SMNVEV (reference sequence). The CDR3 totals 17 residues. V gave up 5 bases and J gave up 1 base; unmatched junction bases: 11. CDR3 DNA: TGTGCCAGCAGTCCACGGGGAGGGAGGTTTGCCAAAAACATTCAGTACTTC. Protein product: CASSPRGGRFAKNIQYF.

The chain couples TRBV5-1 to TRBJ2-3; 11 bases are shared with TRBD2. Germline loops: CDR1 SGHRS, CDR2 YFSETQ. The CDR3 extends over 15 amino acids. With V trimmed by 2 bases and J by 4 bases, 3 bases remained unmatched. The CDR3 DNA sequence: TGCGCCAGCAGCTTTAGCGGGAGGGCCGCAGATACGCAGTATTTT. It codes for CASSFSGRAADTQYF.

The V gene is TRBV10-3, the J gene TRBJ1-2; no reliable D call. Germline V gene lookup returns CDR1 ENHRY and CDR2 SYGVKD. V lost 11 bases to trimming and J lost 4 bases, with 14 bases between them. The CDR3 contains 12 residues. DNA of the CDR3: TGTGCCGTCGGGCTTGAGGGCTATGGCTACACCTTC. Its translation is CAVGLEGYGYTF.

V gene TRBV7-9 combines with J gene TRBJ1-1, with no clear D. CDR1 and CDR2 from the germline V gene are SEHNR and FQNEAQ (reference sequence). The V gene lost 2 bases and the J gene lost 4 bases, with 8 bases spanning the gap. The CDR3 extends over 13 amino acids. The chain's CDR3 is CASSLTPATEAFF. The CDR3 bases are TGTGCCAGCAGCTTAACGCCGGCCACTGAAGCTTTCTTT.

The gene calls are TRBV2 and TRBJ2-5; D might be TRBD2 (7 bases). V was pared by 3 bases and J by 0 bases, with 14 bases between. This CDR3 has 16 residues. The germline V gene has CDR1 SNHLY and CDR2 FYNNEI. The CDR3 loop reads CASSDGGLGYQETQYF. CDR3 nucleotides: TGTGCCAGCAGTGACGGGGGGCTGGGGTACCAAGAGACCCAGTACTTC.

The genes are TRBV6-5 and TRBJ1-6, with TRBD1 matching 7 bases. The junction had 10 bases not matched to a gene; V was cut back by 4 bases and J by 13 bases. Looked up from germline, CDR1 is MNHEY and CDR2 is SVGAGI. The CDR3 is 14 amino acids. This CDR3 is CASSFGTVPSPLHF. The CDR3, as DNA: TGTGCCAGCAGTTTTGGGACAGTACCTTCGCCCCTCCACTTT.

The chain combines TRBV6-1 with TRBJ1-2, with a possible D match to TRBD1 (6 bases). The V and J ends lost 0 bases and 4 bases respectively, with 9 bases between them. The CDR3 contains 14 residues. Germline V lookup: CDR1 MNHNS, CDR2 SASEGT. The CDR3 bases are TGTGCCAGCAGTGAAGCAGTCAGGGGCTATGGCTACACCTTC. Translated: CASSEAVRGYGYTF.

The chain combines TRBV10-2 with TRBJ2-1; the D gene is possibly TRBD1 (5 bases). CDR1 WSHSY and CDR2 SAAADI come from the germline V gene. With 3 bases removed from V and 4 bases from J, the gap between germline ends came to 13 bases. The CDR3 covers 15 residues. CDR3 DNA: TGCGCCAGCAGTGACCAGGCGGCAGGGTACAATGAGCAGTTCTTC. Amino acids: CASSDQAAGYNEQFF.